This T cell receptor beta chain comes out of a study of blood T cell repertoires in COVID-19. For the study at large: Some COVID-19 samples were acute and others convalescent; all came from the United States, Italy and Spain.

Participants were placed into cohorts based on the clinical history they reported. Using immunoSEQ multiplex PCR, the repertoire was profiled, and TCRdb retains in-frame clones only, with some absent. Among around 280,000 clones listed, roughly 90% were seen once. Germline CDR1 and CDR2: MNHEY and SVGAGI. V lost 2 bases, J lost 5 bases, and 15 bases lay in between. There are 15 residues in the CDR3. The sample taken for sequencing was PBMCs or T cells enriched from blood (not recorded which). The rearrangement links TRBV6-5 to TRBJ1-2, with TRBD1 as a possible D gene (5 bases). The TCR sequence derives from a woman in her thirties or forties who had recovered from COVID-19. The chain's CDR3 is CASSYGAGGRYGYTF. The CDR3 DNA sequence: TGTGCCAGCAGTTACGGGGCCGGTGGTAGGTATGGCTACACCTTC.